This entry describes one T cell receptor beta chain. This record belongs to a study of shared clonotypes between healthy human individuals. The length of the CDR3 is 14 residues. Germline assignment: CDR1 SGHNT and CDR2 YYREEE (reference sequence). V lost 4 bases to trimming and J lost 2 bases, with 13 bases between them. Genomic DNA of every subset was divided equally among multiple immunoSEQ plates. Unsorted PBMC contributed 250 to 300 ng DNA, approximately 30,000 T cell genomes, to each replicate PCR. In the original processing: ImmunoSEQ only sent back junction sequences with no quality scores, so filtering was done differently. Repertoires were generated with immunoSEQ multiplex PCR, while TCRdb's copy carries only in-frame clones and drops some. That table gives V, J and clone size, and the DNA gave D and trimming. The table shows about 530,000 clones, with roughly 85% occurring only once.

Material for sequencing was PBMCs. The rearrangement uses TRBV5-4 and TRBJ2-7; D is uncertain. The sequence derives from a woman aged 40 to 55 in good health. Some clones in this sample may be carry-over from other donors' samples. The CDR3 bases are TGTGCCAGCAGCCTCGGATCCACCCCCTACGAGCAGTACTTC. Translated: CASSLGSTPYEQYF.